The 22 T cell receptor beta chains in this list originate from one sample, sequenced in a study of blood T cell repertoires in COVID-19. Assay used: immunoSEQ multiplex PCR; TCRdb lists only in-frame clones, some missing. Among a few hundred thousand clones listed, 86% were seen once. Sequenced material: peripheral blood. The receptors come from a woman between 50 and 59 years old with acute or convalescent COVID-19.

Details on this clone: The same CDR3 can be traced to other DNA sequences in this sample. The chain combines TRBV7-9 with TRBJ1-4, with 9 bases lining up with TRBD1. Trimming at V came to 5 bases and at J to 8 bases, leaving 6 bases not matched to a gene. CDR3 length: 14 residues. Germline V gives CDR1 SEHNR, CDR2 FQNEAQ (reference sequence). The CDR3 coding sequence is TGTGCCAGCAGCCCGGGACAGGGAAACGAAAAACTGTTTTTT. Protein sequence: CASSPGQGNEKLFF.

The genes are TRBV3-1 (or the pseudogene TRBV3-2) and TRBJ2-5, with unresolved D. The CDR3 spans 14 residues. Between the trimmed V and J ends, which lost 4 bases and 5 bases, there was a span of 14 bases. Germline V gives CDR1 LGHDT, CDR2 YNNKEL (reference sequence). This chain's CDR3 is CASSLGLLWETQYF. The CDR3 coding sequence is TGTGCCAGCAGCCTCGGCTTACTATGGGAGACCCAGTACTTC.

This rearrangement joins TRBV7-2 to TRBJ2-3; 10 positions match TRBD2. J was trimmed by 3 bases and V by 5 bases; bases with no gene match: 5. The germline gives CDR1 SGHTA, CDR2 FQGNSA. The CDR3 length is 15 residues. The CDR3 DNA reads TGTGCCAGCAGCATCGGGACTAGCGCGACAGATACGCAGTATTTT. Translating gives CASSIGTSATDTQYF.

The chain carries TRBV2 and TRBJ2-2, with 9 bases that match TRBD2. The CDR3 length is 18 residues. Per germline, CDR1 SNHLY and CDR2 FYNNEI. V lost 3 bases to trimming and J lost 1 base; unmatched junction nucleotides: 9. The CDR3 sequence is CASSDSSGRIWNTGELFF. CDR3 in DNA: TGTGCCAGCAGTGACAGTAGCGGGAGAATTTGGAACACCGGGGAGCTGTTTTTT.

CDR3 sequence (DNA): TGTGCCAGCAGTTACTCCGGGGGTTCTGGAAACACCATATATTTT. Translation gives CASSYSGGSGNTIYF. J is TRBJ1-3 and V is TRBV6-5, with D tentatively TRBD1 (5 bases). The germline V gene encodes CDR1 MNHEY and CDR2 SVGAGI. The V and J ends lost 0 bases and 1 base respectively, with 7 bases between them. This CDR3 comprises 15 residues.

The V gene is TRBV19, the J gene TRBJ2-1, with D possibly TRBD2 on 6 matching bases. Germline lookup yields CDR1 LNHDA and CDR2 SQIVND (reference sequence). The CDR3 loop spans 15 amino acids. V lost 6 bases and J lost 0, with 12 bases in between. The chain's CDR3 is CASRLAQSSYNEQFF. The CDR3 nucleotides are TGTGCCAGTAGACTAGCACAGAGCTCCTACAATGAGCAGTTCTTC.

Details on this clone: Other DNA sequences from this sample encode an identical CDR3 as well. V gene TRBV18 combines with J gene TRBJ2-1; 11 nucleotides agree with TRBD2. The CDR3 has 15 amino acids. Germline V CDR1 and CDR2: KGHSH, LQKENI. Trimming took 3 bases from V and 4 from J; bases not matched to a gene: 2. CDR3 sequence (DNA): TGTGCCAGCTCACCGGGACTAGCGGAATACAATGAGCAGTTCTTC. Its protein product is CASSPGLAEYNEQFF.

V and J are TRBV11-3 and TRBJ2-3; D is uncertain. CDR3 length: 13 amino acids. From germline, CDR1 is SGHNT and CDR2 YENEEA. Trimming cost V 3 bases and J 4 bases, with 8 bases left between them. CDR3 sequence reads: CASSLVRSDTQYF. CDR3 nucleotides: TGTGCCAGCAGCTTGGTCAGATCAGATACGCAGTATTTT. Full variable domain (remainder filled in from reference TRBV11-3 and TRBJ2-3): EAGVVQSPRYKIIEKKQPVAFWCNPISGHNTLYWYLQNLGQGPELLIRYENEEAVDDSQLPKDRFSAERLKGVDSTLKIQPAELGDSAVYLCASSLVRSDTQYFGPGTRLTVL.

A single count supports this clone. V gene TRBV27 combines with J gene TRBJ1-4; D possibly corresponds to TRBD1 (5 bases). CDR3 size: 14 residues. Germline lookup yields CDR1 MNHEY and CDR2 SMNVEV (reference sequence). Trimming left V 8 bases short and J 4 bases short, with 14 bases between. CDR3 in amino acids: CASRGGRSNEKLFF. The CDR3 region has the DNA TGTGCCAGCCGGGGGGGACGGAGTAATGAAAAACTGTTTTTT.

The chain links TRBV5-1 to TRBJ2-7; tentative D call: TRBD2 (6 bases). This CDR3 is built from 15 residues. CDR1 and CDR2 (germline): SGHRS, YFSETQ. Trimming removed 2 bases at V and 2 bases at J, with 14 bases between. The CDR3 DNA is TGCGCCAGCAGCTTAGGCGGGACCGCGACCTACGAGCAGTACTTC. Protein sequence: CASSLGGTATYEQYF.

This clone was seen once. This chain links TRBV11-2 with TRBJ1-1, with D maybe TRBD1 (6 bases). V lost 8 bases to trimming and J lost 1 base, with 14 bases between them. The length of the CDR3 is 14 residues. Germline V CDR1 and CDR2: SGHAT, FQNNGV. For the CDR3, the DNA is TGTGCCAGCGAAAGAGGGGGACAGAACACTGAAGCTTTCTTT. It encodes CASERGGQNTEAFF.

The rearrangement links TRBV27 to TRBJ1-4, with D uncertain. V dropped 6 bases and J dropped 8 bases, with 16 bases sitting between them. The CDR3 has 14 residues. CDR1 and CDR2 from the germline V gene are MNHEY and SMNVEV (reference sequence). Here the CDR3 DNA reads TGTGCCAGCAGCTCGGGGTACGTGAGGGAAAAACTGTTTTTT. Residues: CASSSGYVREKLFF.

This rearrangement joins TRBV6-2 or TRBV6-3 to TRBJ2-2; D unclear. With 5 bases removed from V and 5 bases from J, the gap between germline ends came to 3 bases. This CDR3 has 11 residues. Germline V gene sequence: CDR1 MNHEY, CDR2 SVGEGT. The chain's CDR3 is CASSETGELFF. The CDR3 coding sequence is TGTGCCAGCAGTGAGACCGGGGAGCTGTTTTTT.

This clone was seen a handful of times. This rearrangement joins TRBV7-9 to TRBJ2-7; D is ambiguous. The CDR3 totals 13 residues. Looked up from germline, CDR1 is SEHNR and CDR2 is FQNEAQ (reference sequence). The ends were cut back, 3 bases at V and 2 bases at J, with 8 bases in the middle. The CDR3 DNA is TGTGCCAGCAGCTTGGGCAGGACCTACGAGCAGTACTTC. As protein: CASSLGRTYEQYF.

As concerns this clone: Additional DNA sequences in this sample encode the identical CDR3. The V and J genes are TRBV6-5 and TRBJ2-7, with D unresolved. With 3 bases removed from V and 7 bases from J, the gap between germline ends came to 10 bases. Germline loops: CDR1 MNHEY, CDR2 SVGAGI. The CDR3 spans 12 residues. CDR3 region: CASSYPPGEQYF. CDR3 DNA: TGTGCCAGCAGTTATCCGCCCGGGGAGCAGTACTTC.

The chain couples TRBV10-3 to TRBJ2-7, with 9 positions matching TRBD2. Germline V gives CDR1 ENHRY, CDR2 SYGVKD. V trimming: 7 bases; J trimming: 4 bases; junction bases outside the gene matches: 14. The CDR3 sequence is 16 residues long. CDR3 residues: CAIKSSGRNELYEQYF. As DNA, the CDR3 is TGTGCCATCAAGAGTAGCGGGAGAAACGAACTATACGAGCAGTACTTC.

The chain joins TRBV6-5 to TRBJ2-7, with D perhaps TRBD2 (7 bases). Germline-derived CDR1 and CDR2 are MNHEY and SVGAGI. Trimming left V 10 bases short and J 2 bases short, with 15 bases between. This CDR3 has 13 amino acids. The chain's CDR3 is CATQRGGTYEQYF. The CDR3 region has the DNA TGTGCCACCCAGAGGGGGGGGACCTACGAGCAGTACTTC.

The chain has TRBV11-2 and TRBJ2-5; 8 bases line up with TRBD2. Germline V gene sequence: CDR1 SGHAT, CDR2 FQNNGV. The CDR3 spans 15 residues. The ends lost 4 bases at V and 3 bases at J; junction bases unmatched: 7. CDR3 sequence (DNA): TGTGCCAGCAGCTCCCGGGGGGGCCTAGAAGAGACCCAGTACTTC. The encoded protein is CASSSRGGLEETQYF.

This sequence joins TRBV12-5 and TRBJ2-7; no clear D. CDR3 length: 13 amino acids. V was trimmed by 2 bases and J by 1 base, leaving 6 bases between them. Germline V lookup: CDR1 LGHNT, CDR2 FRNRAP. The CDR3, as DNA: TGTGCTAGTGGTTTGACATTTTCCTACGAGCAGTACTTC. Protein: CASGLTFSYEQYF. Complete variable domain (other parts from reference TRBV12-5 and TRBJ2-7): DARVTQTPRHKVTEMGQEVTMRCQPILGHNTVFWYRQTMMQGLELLAYFRNRAPLDDSGMPKDRFSAEMPDATLATLKIQPSEPRDSAVYFCASGLTFSYEQYFGPGTRLTVT.

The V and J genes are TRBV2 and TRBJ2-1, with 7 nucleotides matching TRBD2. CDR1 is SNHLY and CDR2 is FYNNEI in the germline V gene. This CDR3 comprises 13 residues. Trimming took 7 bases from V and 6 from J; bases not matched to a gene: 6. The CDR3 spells CASKGTTVNEQFF. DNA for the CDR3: TGTGCCAGCAAAGGGACTACCGTCAATGAGCAGTTCTTC.

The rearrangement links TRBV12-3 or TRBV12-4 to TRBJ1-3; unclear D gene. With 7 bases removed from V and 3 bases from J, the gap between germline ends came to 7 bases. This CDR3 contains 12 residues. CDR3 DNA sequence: TGTGCCAGCACCCCAGTTGGAAACACCATATATTTT. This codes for CASTPVGNTIYF.

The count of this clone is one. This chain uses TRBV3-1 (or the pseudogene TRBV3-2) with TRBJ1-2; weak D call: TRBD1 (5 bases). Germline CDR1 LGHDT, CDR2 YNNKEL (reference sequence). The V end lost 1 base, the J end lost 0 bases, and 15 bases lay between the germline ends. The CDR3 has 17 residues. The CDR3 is CASSQVGKGPANYGYTF. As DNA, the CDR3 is TGTGCCAGCAGCCAAGTAGGAAAGGGGCCTGCTAACTATGGCTACACCTTC.